The text below deals with one T cell receptor (beta chain). Its specificity is not known. TCRdb fed the reads into MiXCR, producing one record per CDR3 protein. There are about 310,000 distinct CDR3 sequences in the sample; roughly 25% occur only once, and roughly 13% lies in the top ten. The data belong to a study of T cell repertoires in cytomegalovirus infection. The ends were cut back, 2 bases at V and 7 bases at J, with 18 bases in the middle. CDR3 length: 16 residues. The germline gives CDR1 SGHAT, CDR2 FQDESV (reference sequence). Study findings and constraints: Clonotypes of TCR beta that were HLA-C-restricted and CMV-specific dominated the ex vivo response. Cumulated frequencies of public TCR beta families served to identify carriers of CMV plus the relevant HLA.

The origin of this receptor is a human donor in good health (CMV status not recorded). Some clones in this sample may be carry-over from other donors' samples. This chain uses TRBV11-1 with TRBJ2-1; D uncertain. Sequenced material: cultured PBMCs, taken from culture after CMV antigen stimulation. The CDR3 DNA sequence: TGTGCCAGCAGCTTATCCCGGGTCACCCTGGGGAATGAGCAGTTCTTC. It translates to CASSLSRVTLGNEQFF.